The next 2 T cell receptor beta chains were all read from a single sample in a study of blood T cell repertoires in COVID-19. Generated by immunoSEQ multiplex PCR, the TCRdb table keeps only in-frame clones and is missing some. The sample has approximately 76,000 clones, roughly 85% seen once; the top ten hold 40% to 55%. Specimen: peripheral blood. The receptor set was obtained from a human donor in a cohort sampled during active COVID-19.

This rearrangement joins TRBV12-5 to TRBJ2-3, with 7 positions matching TRBD1. Germline V gene sequence: CDR1 LGHNT, CDR2 FRNRAP. The CDR3 contains 14 residues. V shed 5 bases, J shed 2 bases, and the junction held 4 bases outside the gene matches. CDR3 coding DNA: TGTGCTAGTGGTGGGGACAGAACCACAGATACGCAGTATTTT. It translates to CASGGDRTTDTQYF. Together with reference TRBV12-5 and TRBJ2-3, the CDR3 gives the full variable domain: DARVTQTPRHKVTEMGQEVTMRCQPILGHNTVFWYRQTMMQGLELLAYFRNRAPLDDSGMPKDRFSAEMPDATLATLKIQPSEPRDSAVYFCASGGDRTTDTQYFGPGTRLTVL.

This clone was seen only once. This chain links TRBV5-1 with TRBJ2-3; TRBD2 is a possible D gene (6 bases). This CDR3 is built from 14 residues. In germline, CDR1 is SGHRS, CDR2 YFSETQ. The V and J ends lost 3 bases and 0 bases respectively, with 8 bases between them. In nucleotides, the CDR3 is TGCGCCAGCAGCTCGGAGGGGAGCACAGATACGCAGTATTTT. Translation: CASSSEGSTDTQYF.